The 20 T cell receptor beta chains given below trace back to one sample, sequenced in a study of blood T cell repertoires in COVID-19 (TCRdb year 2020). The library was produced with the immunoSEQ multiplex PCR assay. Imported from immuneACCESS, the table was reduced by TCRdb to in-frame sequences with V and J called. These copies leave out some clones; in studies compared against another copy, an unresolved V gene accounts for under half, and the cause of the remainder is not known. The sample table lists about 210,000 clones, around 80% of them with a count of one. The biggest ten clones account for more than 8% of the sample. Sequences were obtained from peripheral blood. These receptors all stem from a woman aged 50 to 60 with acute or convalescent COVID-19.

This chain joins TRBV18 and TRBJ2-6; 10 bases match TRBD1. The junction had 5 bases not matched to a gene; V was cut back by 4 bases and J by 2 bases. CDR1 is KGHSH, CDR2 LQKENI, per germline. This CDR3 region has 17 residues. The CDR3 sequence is CASSLDGTGAGANVLTF. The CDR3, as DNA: TGTGCCAGCTCACTAGACGGGACAGGGGCTGGGGCCAACGTCCTGACTTTC. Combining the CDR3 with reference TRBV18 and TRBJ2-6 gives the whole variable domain NAGVMQNPRHLVRRRGQEARLRCSPMKGHSHVYWYRQLPEEGLKFMVYLQKENIIDESGMPKERFSAEFPKEGPSILRIQQVVRGDSAAYFCASSLDGTGAGANVLTFGAGSRLTVL.

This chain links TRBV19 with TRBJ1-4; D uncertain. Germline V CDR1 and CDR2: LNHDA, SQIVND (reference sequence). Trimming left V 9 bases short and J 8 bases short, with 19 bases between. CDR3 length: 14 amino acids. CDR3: CASQARKSGEKLFF. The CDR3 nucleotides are TGTGCCAGCCAGGCAAGGAAATCTGGAGAAAAACTGTTTTTT.

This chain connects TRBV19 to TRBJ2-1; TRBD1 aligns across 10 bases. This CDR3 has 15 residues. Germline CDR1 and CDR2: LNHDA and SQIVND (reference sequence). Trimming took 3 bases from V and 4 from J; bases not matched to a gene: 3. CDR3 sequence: CASSIGTGEYNEQFF. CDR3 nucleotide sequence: TGTGCCAGTAGTATCGGGACAGGGGAATACAATGAGCAGTTCTTC.

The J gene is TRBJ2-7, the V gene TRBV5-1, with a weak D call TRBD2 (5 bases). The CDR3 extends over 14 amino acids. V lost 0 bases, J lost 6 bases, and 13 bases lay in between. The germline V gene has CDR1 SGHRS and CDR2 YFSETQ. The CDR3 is CASSLDVGGGEQYF. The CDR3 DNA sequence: TGCGCCAGCAGCTTGGATGTGGGCGGAGGCGAGCAGTACTTC.

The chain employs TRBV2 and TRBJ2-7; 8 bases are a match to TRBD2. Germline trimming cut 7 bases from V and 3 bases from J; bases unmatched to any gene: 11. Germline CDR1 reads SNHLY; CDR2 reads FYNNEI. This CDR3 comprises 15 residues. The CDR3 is CASKDSAGALYEQYF. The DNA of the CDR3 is TGTGCCAGCAAGGATTCAGCGGGAGCCCTCTACGAGCAGTACTTC.

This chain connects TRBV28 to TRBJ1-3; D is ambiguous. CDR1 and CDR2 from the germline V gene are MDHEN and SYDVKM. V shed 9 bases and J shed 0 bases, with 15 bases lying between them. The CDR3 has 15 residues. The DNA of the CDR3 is TGTGCCAGTCACTCAGAGGGTTACTCTGGAAACACCATATATTTT. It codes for CASHSEGYSGNTIYF. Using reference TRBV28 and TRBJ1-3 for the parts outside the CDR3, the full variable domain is DVKVTQSSRYLVKRTGEKVFLECVQDMDHENMFWYRQDPGLGLRLIYFSYDVKMKEKGDIPEGYSVSREKKERFSLILESASTNQTSMYLCASHSEGYSGNTIYFGEGSWLTVV.

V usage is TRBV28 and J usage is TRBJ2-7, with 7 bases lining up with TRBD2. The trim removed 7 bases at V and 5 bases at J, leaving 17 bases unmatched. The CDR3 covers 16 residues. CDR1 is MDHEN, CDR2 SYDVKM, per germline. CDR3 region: CASTPPGGSPRDEQYF. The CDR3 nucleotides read TGTGCCAGCACTCCCCCGGGCGGGAGTCCCAGAGACGAGCAGTACTTC.

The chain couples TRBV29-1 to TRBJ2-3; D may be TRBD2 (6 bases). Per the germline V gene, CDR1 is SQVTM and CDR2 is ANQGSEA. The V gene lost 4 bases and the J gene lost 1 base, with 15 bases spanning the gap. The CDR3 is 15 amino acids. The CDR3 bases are TGCAGCGTTGGAGGGGCGGGGTGGGGCACAGATACGCAGTATTTT. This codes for CSVGGAGWGTDTQYF.

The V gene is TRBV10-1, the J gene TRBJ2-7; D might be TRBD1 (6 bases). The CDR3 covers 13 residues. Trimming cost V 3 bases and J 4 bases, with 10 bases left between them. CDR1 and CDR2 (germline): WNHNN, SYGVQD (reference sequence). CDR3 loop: CASSDDRIYEQYF. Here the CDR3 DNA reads TGCGCCAGCAGTGATGACAGGATATACGAGCAGTACTTC.

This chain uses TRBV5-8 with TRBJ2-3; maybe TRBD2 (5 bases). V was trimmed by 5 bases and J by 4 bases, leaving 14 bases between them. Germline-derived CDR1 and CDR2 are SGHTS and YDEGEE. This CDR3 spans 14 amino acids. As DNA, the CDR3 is TGTGCCAGCAGTTCGCGCGGAGGATCAGATACGCAGTATTTT. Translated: CASSSRGGSDTQYF.

CDR3 sequence reads: CASSGLAGYNEQFF. CDR3 sequence (DNA): TGTGCCAGTAGCGGACTAGCGGGCTACAATGAGCAGTTCTTC. The chain joins TRBV19 to TRBJ2-1, with 11 bases identical to TRBD2. Germline V gene sequence: CDR1 LNHDA, CDR2 SQIVND (reference sequence). The CDR3 consists of 14 residues. Unmatched junction bases numbered 1, after V lost 6 bases and J lost 3 bases.

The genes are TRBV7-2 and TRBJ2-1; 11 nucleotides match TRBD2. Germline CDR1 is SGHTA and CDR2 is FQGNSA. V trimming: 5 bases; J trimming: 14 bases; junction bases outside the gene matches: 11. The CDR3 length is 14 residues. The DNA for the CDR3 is TGTGCCAGCAGCCCAGGGACTAGCGGAGAGGTGGAGTTCTTC. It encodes CASSPGTSGEVEFF. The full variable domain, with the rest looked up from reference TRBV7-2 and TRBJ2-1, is GAGVSQSPSNKVTEKGKDVELRCDPISGHTALYWYRQSLGQGLEFLIYFQGNSAPDKSGLPSDRFSAERTGGSVSTLTIQRTQQEDSAVYLCASSPGTSGEVEFFGPGTRLTVL.

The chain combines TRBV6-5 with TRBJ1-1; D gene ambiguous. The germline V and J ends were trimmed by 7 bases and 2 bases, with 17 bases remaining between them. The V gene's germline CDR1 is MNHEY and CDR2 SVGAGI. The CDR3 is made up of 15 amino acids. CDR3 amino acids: CASKSPTPGNTEAFF. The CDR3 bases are TGTGCCAGCAAATCCCCAACCCCAGGAAACACTGAAGCTTTCTTT.

CDR3: CASSLRYSSGYGYTF. The CDR3 nucleotides are TGTGCCAGCAGCTTGAGGTACAGCTCCGGCTATGGCTACACCTTC. The rearrangement uses TRBV5-8 and TRBJ1-2, with D uncertain. CDR3 length: 15 residues. V lost 1 base to trimming and J lost 4 bases, with 14 bases between them. CDR1 SGHTS and CDR2 YDEGEE come from the germline V gene.

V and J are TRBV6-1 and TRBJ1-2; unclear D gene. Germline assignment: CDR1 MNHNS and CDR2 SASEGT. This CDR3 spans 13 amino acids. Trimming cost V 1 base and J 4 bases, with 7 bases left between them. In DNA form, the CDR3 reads TGTGCCAGCAGTGAAGAGGACTTCTATGGCTACACCTTC. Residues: CASSEEDFYGYTF.

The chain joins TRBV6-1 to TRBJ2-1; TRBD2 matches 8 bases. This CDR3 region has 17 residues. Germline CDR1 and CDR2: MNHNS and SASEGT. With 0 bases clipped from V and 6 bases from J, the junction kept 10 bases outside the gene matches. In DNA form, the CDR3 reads TGTGCCAGCAGTGAAGCTAGGAGCGGGAGTACCGTCAATGAGCAGTTCTTC. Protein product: CASSEARSGSTVNEQFF.

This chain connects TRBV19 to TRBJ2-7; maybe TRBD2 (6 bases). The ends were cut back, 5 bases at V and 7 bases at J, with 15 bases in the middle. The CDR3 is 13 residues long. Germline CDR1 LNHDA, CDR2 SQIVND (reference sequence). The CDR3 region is CASSVLGGVEQYF. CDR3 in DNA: TGTGCCAGTAGTGTCCTCGGGGGAGTGGAGCAGTACTTC.

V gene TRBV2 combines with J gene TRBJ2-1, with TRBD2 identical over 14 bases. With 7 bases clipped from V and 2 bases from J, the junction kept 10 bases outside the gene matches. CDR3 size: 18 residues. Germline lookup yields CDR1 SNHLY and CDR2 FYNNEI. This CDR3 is CASNAGTSGRGAYNEQFF. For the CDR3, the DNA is TGTGCCAGCAACGCGGGGACTAGCGGGAGAGGGGCCTACAATGAGCAGTTCTTC.

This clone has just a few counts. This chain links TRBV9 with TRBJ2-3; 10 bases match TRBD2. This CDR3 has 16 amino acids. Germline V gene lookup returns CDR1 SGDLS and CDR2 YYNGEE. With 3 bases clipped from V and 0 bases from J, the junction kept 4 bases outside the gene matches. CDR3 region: CASSAPAGGSTDTQYF. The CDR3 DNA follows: TGTGCCAGCAGCGCCCCAGCGGGAGGGAGCACAGATACGCAGTATTTT.

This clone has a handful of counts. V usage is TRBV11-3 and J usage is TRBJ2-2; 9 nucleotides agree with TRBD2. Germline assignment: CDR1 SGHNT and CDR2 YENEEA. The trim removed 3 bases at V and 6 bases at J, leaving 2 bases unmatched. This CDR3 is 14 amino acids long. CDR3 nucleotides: TGTGCCAGCAGCTTTAGCGGGAGTGCCGGGGAGCTGTTTTTT. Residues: CASSFSGSAGELFF.